A single sample gave rise to the 23 T cell receptor beta chains below, sequenced in a study of blood T cell repertoires in COVID-19. TCRdb's table, derived via immunoSEQ multiplex PCR, lists solely in-frame clones and lacks some. The sample gives roughly 700,000 clones, more than 80% of which show up once; approximately 0.25% is in the top ten. The sample comprised peripheral blood. The receptors stem from a woman aged 18 to 35 with acute or convalescent COVID-19.

This sequence joins TRBV6-2 or TRBV6-3 and TRBJ1-2; TRBD1 is a possible D gene (5 bases). The CDR3 loop spans 13 amino acids. The V gene's germline CDR1 is MNHEY and CDR2 SVGEGT. Trimming cost V 2 bases and J 4 bases, with 8 bases left between them. The CDR3 coding sequence is TGTGCCAGCAGTTACGGGGCTATCTATGGCTACACCTTC. Encoded protein: CASSYGAIYGYTF.

This chain uses TRBV9 with TRBJ1-2; TRBD1 is a possible D gene (5 bases). With 0 bases removed from V and 4 bases from J, the gap between germline ends came to 13 bases. CDR1 is SGDLS, CDR2 YYNGEE, per germline. There are 15 residues in the CDR3. In DNA form, the CDR3 reads TGTGCCAGCAGCGTAGATGGCAGGGCTGTCTATGGCTACACCTTC. This translates into CASSVDGRAVYGYTF.

The rearrangement uses TRBV9 and TRBJ1-1, with D perhaps TRBD1 (5 bases). The ends were cut back, 3 bases at V and 2 bases at J, with 14 bases in the middle. The CDR3 extends over 15 amino acids. Germline values: CDR1 SGDLS, CDR2 YYNGEE. DNA for the CDR3: TGTGCCAGCAGCGCCTCAGGGAACCTCAACACTGAAGCTTTCTTT. Translated, it gives CASSASGNLNTEAFF. The variable domain in full, completed from reference TRBV9 and TRBJ1-1, reads DSGVTQTPKHLITATGQRVTLRCSPRSGDLSVYWYQQSLDQGLQFLIQYYNGEERAKGNILERFSAQQFPDLHSELNLSSLELGDSALYFCASSASGNLNTEAFFGQGTRLTVV.

The V gene is TRBV21-1, the J gene TRBJ1-2; the table's D call TRBD1 went unverified against the DNA. TRBV21-1 is annotated as a pseudogene. CDR3 length: 13 residues. DNA for the CDR3: TGTGCCAGCAGCAGGCAGGGCGACTATGGCTACACCTTC. Its translation: CASSRQGDYGYTF.

This clone was counted a single time. V usage is TRBV11-2 and J usage is TRBJ2-1; D uncertain. The germline V gene has CDR1 SGHAT and CDR2 FQNNGV. The CDR3 has 17 amino acids. The ends were cut back, 0 bases at V and 0 bases at J, with 12 bases in the middle. The CDR3 coding sequence is TGTGCCAGCAGCTTAGATCGTGGTACGAGCTCCTACAATGAGCAGTTCTTC. This encodes CASSLDRGTSSYNEQFF.

The genes are TRBV6-6 and TRBJ2-3; 8 positions match TRBD1. The length of the CDR3 is 19 residues. Germline CDR1 reads MNHNY; CDR2 reads SVGAGI (reference sequence). The trim removed 5 bases at V and 4 bases at J, leaving 20 bases unmatched. CDR3 loop: CASSRTGWPGTWSPDTQYF. The CDR3 DNA reads as TGTGCCAGCAGTCGGACAGGGTGGCCCGGGACCTGGAGCCCAGATACGCAGTATTTT.

The chain carries TRBV5-1 and TRBJ1-1; D might be TRBD1 (5 bases). This CDR3 has 20 residues. Germline V gives CDR1 SGHRS, CDR2 YFSETQ. Trimming pared 1 base from V and 0 bases from J, leaving 25 bases between. As DNA, the CDR3 is TGCGCCAGCAGCTTGAAGCCAGGGAGGAATCGGGTGACCGTGAACACTGAAGCTTTCTTT. As protein: CASSLKPGRNRVTVNTEAFF.

The V and J genes are TRBV18 and TRBJ1-1, with 12 bases identical to TRBD1. Per germline, CDR1 KGHSH and CDR2 LQKENI. The CDR3 has 16 residues. V was pared by 8 bases and J by 3 bases, with 10 bases of the junction left unmatched. For the CDR3, the DNA is TGTGCCAGCCGAAGGCCGGGACAGGGGGCCGACACTGAAGCTTTCTTT. It translates to CASRRPGQGADTEAFF.

This chain uses TRBV4-1 with TRBJ1-4, with TRBD1 identical over 9 bases. Germline V CDR1 and CDR2: MGHRA, YSYEKL. CDR3 size: 16 residues. Trimming at V came to 5 bases and at J to 3 bases, leaving 7 bases not matched to a gene. The CDR3 nucleotides are TGCGCCAGCAGCAGGGGGGGACAGGGAGCTAATGAAAAACTGTTTTTT. It codes for CASSRGGQGANEKLFF.

The V gene is TRBV30, the J gene TRBJ1-1; TRBD1 might be the D (5 bases). Germline V gene sequence: CDR1 GTSNPN, CDR2 SVGIG (reference sequence). The ends were cut back, 2 bases at V and 8 bases at J, with 15 bases in the middle. The CDR3 is 13 amino acids. CDR3 sequence (DNA): TGTGCCTGGAGTACACACAGTGGGGCGGAAGCTTTCTTT. It translates to CAWSTHSGAEAFF.

This clone was recorded once. The chain is built from TRBV9 and TRBJ2-7; the match to TRBD2 covers 9 bases. V lost 0 bases, J lost 3 bases, and 4 bases stayed unmatched. CDR3 length: 15 amino acids. The germline V gene has CDR1 SGDLS and CDR2 YYNGEE. CDR3 bases: TGTGCCAGCAGCGTAGAGGGACTAGCTGGCTACGAGCAGTACTTC. As protein: CASSVEGLAGYEQYF.

The chain combines TRBV10-3 with TRBJ1-1, with a tentative D call TRBD1 (6 bases). Per the germline V gene, CDR1 is ENHRY and CDR2 is SYGVKD. The CDR3 sequence is 14 residues long. The ends were cut back, 9 bases at V and 4 bases at J, with 18 bases in the middle. The DNA for the CDR3 is TGTGCCATTTCCCCCGCCAGGGGCGGCACTGAAGCTTTCTTT. Residues: CAISPARGGTEAFF.

The V call is TRBV6-1, the J call TRBJ1-2; TRBD1 is a possible D gene (6 bases). The V gene's germline CDR1 is MNHNS and CDR2 SASEGT. V was cut by 2 bases and J by 7 bases, with 14 bases left in between. The CDR3 runs 14 residues. The CDR3 DNA sequence: TGTGCCAGCAGTGAATACGGGGGGCTGGGTGGCTACACCTTC. Translation gives CASSEYGGLGGYTF.

The rearrangement joins TRBV7-2 to TRBJ1-5, with 9 bases aligning to TRBD1. Germline loops: CDR1 SGHTA, CDR2 FQGNSA. The CDR3 extends over 14 amino acids. The V and J ends lost 4 bases and 5 bases, in that order; junction bases with no gene match: 3. CDR3 DNA: TGTGCCAGCAGCTGGGGACAGGGAGATCAGCCCCAGCATTTT. It yields the protein CASSWGQGDQPQHF.

V and J are TRBV2 and TRBJ2-7, with TRBD1 identical over 7 bases. Unmatched junction bases numbered 4, after V lost 8 bases and J lost 3 bases. The germline V gene has CDR1 SNHLY and CDR2 FYNNEI. The CDR3 sequence is 12 residues long. CDR3 residues: CASYDRDYEQYF. In nucleotides, the CDR3 is TGTGCCAGCTACGACAGGGACTACGAGCAGTACTTC.

This clone was seen a single time. This sequence joins TRBV7-9 and TRBJ2-7; perhaps TRBD1 as D (6 bases). This CDR3 is built from 15 residues. The V gene lost 5 bases and the J gene lost 3 bases, with 17 bases spanning the gap. Germline CDR1 SEHNR, CDR2 FQNEAQ (reference sequence). This chain's CDR3 is CASSPPAYRDYEQYF. DNA for the CDR3: TGTGCCAGCAGCCCCCCGGCGTACAGGGACTACGAGCAGTACTTC.

This clone appeared a single time. The chain couples TRBV3-1 (or the pseudogene TRBV3-2) to TRBJ1-2; the D is unclear. V lost 1 base and J 2 bases, leaving 11 bases between the germline ends. Germline CDR1 reads LGHDT; CDR2 reads YNNKEL (reference sequence). The CDR3 sequence is 15 residues long. This CDR3 is CASSQAAGPNYGYTF. The DNA for the CDR3 is TGTGCCAGCAGCCAAGCGGCAGGTCCCAACTATGGCTACACCTTC.

The V gene is TRBV6-1, the J gene TRBJ1-6, with D possibly being TRBD1 (6 bases). CDR3 size: 14 residues. Trimming pared 3 bases from V and 8 bases from J, leaving 11 bases between. Germline V gene lookup returns CDR1 MNHNS and CDR2 SASEGT. The CDR3 reads CASSDGTTDSPLHF. The DNA of the CDR3 is TGTGCCAGCAGTGACGGGACAACCGATTCACCCCTCCACTTT.

V is TRBV4-3 and J is TRBJ1-6, with D perhaps matching TRBD1 (5 bases). V was shortened by 3 bases and J by 4 bases, with 13 bases between the two germline ends. This CDR3 comprises 16 residues. The germline CDR1 and CDR2 sequences are LGHNA and YSLEER. The chain's CDR3 is CASSHSTGAYNSPLHF. CDR3 sequence (DNA): TGCGCCAGCAGCCACTCGACTGGGGCTTATAATTCACCCCTCCACTTT.

This clone was detected only once. This chain links TRBV7-9 with TRBJ2-3; D perhaps matches TRBD1 (5 bases). In germline, CDR1 is SEHNR, CDR2 FQNEAQ (reference sequence). Trimming cost V 2 bases and J 2 bases, with 14 bases left between them. The CDR3 extends over 16 amino acids. CDR3 in DNA: TGTGCCAGCAGCTTAAGTACAATGGGGCCCACAGATACGCAGTATTTT. Translating it yields CASSLSTMGPTDTQYF. Full variable domain (rest looked up from reference TRBV7-9 and TRBJ2-3): DTGVSQNPRHKITKRGQNVTFRCDPISEHNRLYWYRQTLGQGPEFLTYFQNEAQLEKSRLLSDRFSAERPKGSFSTLEIQRTEQGDSAMYLCASSLSTMGPTDTQYFGPGTRLTVL.

The chain joins TRBV28 to TRBJ2-7; 11 bases align to TRBD1. V trimming: 5 bases; J trimming: 2 bases; junction bases outside the gene matches: 8. The CDR3 totals 16 residues. CDR1 and CDR2 (germline): MDHEN, SYDVKM. The chain's CDR3 is CASSNPPGQGAYEQYF. CDR3 nucleotide sequence: TGTGCCAGCAGTAATCCACCGGGACAGGGGGCCTACGAGCAGTACTTC.

The chain uses TRBV5-6 and TRBJ1-6; maybe TRBD1 (5 bases). The CDR3 contains 13 residues. The ends were cut back, 2 bases at V and 14 bases at J, with 14 bases in the middle. Germline lookup yields CDR1 SGHDT and CDR2 YYEEEE. CDR3 DNA sequence: TGTGCCAGCAGCTTTGTGGGCCGGGGGTCCCTCCACTTT. It encodes CASSFVGRGSLHF.

This clone came up once. The rearrangement links TRBV11-2 to TRBJ1-1; 12 positions agree with TRBD1. The CDR3 sequence is 18 residues long. V lost 6 bases, J lost 3 bases, and 14 bases stayed unmatched. Germline V gene data show CDR1 as SGHAT and CDR2 as FQNNGV. CDR3 nucleotides: TGTGCCAGCAGACCACCCCTCCGGGACAGGGGGCATTACACTGAAGCTTTCTTT. Translating gives CASRPPLRDRGHYTEAFF.